This T cell receptor (beta chain) was retrieved from a study of CD8 T cells in ankylosing spondylitis. Study-level results: CD8+ disease-linked clones were present at relatively low frequencies in blood. In ankylosing spondylitis blood, a motif of about 8 highly homologous TCR beta variants appeared characteristic. Within matched ankylosing spondylitis synovial fluid, disease-linked clones were reportedly significantly enriched. Prior work had noted some motif variants in reactive arthritis blood and synovial fluid.

The V and J ends lost 7 bases and 4 bases, in that order; junction bases with no gene match: 8. This CDR3 spans 15 amino acids. CDR1 is KGHDR, CDR2 SFDVKD, per germline. TCR beta libraries were made by quantitative 5'-RACE with molecular barcodes. TCRdb reanalysed the 5' RACE reads using MiXCR and keeps one entry per CDR3 protein. The repertoire consists of some 220,000 distinct CDR3 sequences, with about 6.7% occurring once and the leading ten covering approximately 14%. This clonotype was observed many times. Antigen specificity is unknown. The TCR sequence derives from a male donor with ankylosing spondylitis. What was sequenced was blood, either unsorted or a sorted T cell fraction (not recorded which). The V gene is TRBV24-1, the J gene TRBJ2-2, with 7 bases aligning to TRBD2. In nucleotides, the CDR3 is TGTGCCACCAGGGGAGGGGTCGCGATCACCGGGGAGCTGTTTTTT. Translating gives CATRGGVAITGELFF.